Following are 12 T cell receptor beta chains from one sample sequenced in a study of blood T cell repertoires in COVID-19. TCRdb's table, derived via immunoSEQ multiplex PCR, lists solely in-frame clones and lacks some. Among over 90,000 clones, about 87% were seen once, and the ten largest hold about 20%. Input material: peripheral blood. These receptor sequences come from a human donor in a cohort sampled during active COVID-19.

This clone was seen just once. This rearrangement joins TRBV9 to TRBJ2-5, with D possibly TRBD2 on 6 matching bases. Per the germline V gene, CDR1 is SGDLS and CDR2 is YYNGEE. The V end was cut by 3 bases, the J end by 4 bases, with 13 bases between. The CDR3 sequence is 14 residues long. CDR3 in amino acids: CASSAEGQGETQYF. Here the CDR3 DNA reads TGTGCCAGCAGCGCGGAGGGCCAGGGAGAGACCCAGTACTTC.

The chain carries TRBV19 and TRBJ2-5, with D maybe TRBD1 (6 bases). Germline CDR1 reads LNHDA; CDR2 reads SQIVND (reference sequence). The CDR3 is 14 amino acids. V lost 5 bases and J 4 bases, leaving 14 bases between the germline ends. CDR3: CASSRQGSGETQYF. CDR3 nucleotide sequence: TGTGCCAGTAGTCGGCAGGGGAGCGGAGAGACCCAGTACTTC.

The chain employs TRBV6-2 or TRBV6-3 and TRBJ2-3; TRBD1 matches 7 bases. The CDR3 is 17 amino acids. V shed 2 bases and J 0 bases; nucleotides not matched to a gene: 8. The germline V gene has CDR1 MNHEY and CDR2 SVGEGT. The CDR3 nucleotides read TGTGCCAGCAGTTACAGACAGGGCCGGGCGAGCACAGATACGCAGTATTTT. Translation: CASSYRQGRASTDTQYF.

V gene TRBV7-8 combines with J gene TRBJ2-1, with no clear D. The CDR3 spans 13 residues. CDR1 and CDR2 (germline): SGHVS, FQNEAQ. Deletions cut 3 bases from V and 8 bases from J, with 11 bases between. The CDR3: CASSFLTPDEQFF. The CDR3, as DNA: TGTGCCAGCAGCTTTCTTACTCCCGATGAGCAGTTCTTC.

The J gene is TRBJ1-5, the V gene TRBV9; 7 bases fit TRBD1. The J segment lost 7 bases and the V segment lost 1 base, leaving 8 bases of the junction unmatched. CDR3 length: 15 residues. Per the germline V gene, CDR1 is SGDLS and CDR2 is YYNGEE. The CDR3 nucleotides are TGTGCCAGCAGCGTAAATGGACAGGACGGGCAGCCCCAGCATTTT. It yields the protein CASSVNGQDGQPQHF.

V usage is TRBV4-1 and J usage is TRBJ2-5; 8 bases are a match to TRBD1. V trimming: 0 bases; J trimming: 5 bases; junction bases outside the gene matches: 8. From germline, CDR1 is MGHRA and CDR2 YSYEKL. There are 16 residues in the CDR3. The CDR3 reads CASSQDRAGGGETQYF. Here the CDR3 DNA reads TGCGCCAGCAGCCAAGATAGGGCAGGGGGCGGGGAGACCCAGTACTTC.

CDR3 bases: TGTGCCAGCAGCTCGGAGGGACAGCCCATTTCCTACGAGCAGTACTTC. Translating gives CASSSEGQPISYEQYF. The rearrangement joins TRBV11-2 to TRBJ2-7; TRBD1 might be the D (7 bases). Trimming stripped 4 bases from V and 1 base from J, with 17 bases between. This CDR3 comprises 16 residues. Germline CDR1 SGHAT, CDR2 FQNNGV.

The V gene is TRBV2, the J gene TRBJ2-3, with 8 bases identical to TRBD2. With 4 bases clipped from V and 1 base from J, the junction kept 10 bases outside the gene matches. CDR3 length: 17 amino acids. Per germline, CDR1 SNHLY and CDR2 FYNNEI. The CDR3 DNA follows: TGTGCCAGCAGTGTTGGCGCCGGGAGGGCGGGCACAGATACGCAGTATTTT. As protein: CASSVGAGRAGTDTQYF.

The sample holds a few counts of this clone. This rearrangement joins TRBV19 to TRBJ2-7; weak D call: TRBD2 (5 bases). Germline CDR1 and CDR2: LNHDA and SQIVND (reference sequence). The CDR3 runs to 11 residues. Trimming cost V 5 bases and J 8 bases, with 10 bases left between them. The CDR3 DNA follows: TGTGCCAGTAGTCTAGGGAGTAAGCAGTACTTC. It specifies CASSLGSKQYF.

The V call is TRBV7-2, the J call TRBJ2-7; TRBD2 aligns across 10 bases. The CDR3 spans 15 residues. The V and J ends lost 3 bases and 7 bases, in that order; junction bases with no gene match: 9. The V gene's germline CDR1 is SGHTA and CDR2 FQGNSA. Here the CDR3 DNA reads TGTGCCAGCAGCTTCCGAGCGGGAGGGTTGCGGGAGCAGTACTTC. Its translation: CASSFRAGGLREQYF.

The V call is TRBV19, the J call TRBJ2-3, with D uncertain. This CDR3 has 16 amino acids. The germline gives CDR1 LNHDA, CDR2 SQIVND (reference sequence). V was trimmed by 1 base and J by 2 bases, leaving 13 bases between them. The CDR3 DNA reads TGTGCCAGTAGTATAGCCGCGCAACCTACCACAGATACGCAGTATTTT. The encoded protein is CASSIAAQPTTDTQYF.

The chain carries TRBV9 and TRBJ1-3; TRBD1 matches 8 bases. Germline trimming cut 2 bases from V and 3 bases from J; bases unmatched to any gene: 4. CDR1 SGDLS and CDR2 YYNGEE come from the germline V gene. This CDR3 has 15 amino acids. The chain's CDR3 is CASSVETGGGNTIYF. The CDR3 DNA follows: TGTGCCAGCAGCGTCGAAACAGGGGGTGGAAACACCATATATTTT.